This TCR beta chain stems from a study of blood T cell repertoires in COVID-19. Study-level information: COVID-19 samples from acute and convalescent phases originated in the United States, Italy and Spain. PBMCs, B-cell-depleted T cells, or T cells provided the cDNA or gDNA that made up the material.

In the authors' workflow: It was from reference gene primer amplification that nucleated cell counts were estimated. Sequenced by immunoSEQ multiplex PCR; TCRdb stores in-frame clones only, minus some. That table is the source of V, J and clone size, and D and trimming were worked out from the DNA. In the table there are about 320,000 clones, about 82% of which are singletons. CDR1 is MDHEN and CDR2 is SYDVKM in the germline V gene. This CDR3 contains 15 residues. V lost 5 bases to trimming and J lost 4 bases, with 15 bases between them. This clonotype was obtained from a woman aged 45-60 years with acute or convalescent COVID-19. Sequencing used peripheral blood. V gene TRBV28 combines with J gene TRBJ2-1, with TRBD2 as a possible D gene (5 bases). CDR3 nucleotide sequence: TGTGCCAGCAGTCATGCGGGCCGGGTATACAATGAGCAGTTCTTC. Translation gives CASSHAGRVYNEQFF.